These 5 T cell receptor beta chains originate from one sample sequenced in a study of shared clonotypes between healthy human individuals. Using immunoSEQ multiplex PCR, the repertoire was profiled, and TCRdb retains in-frame clones only, with some absent. This sample has about half a million clones, with roughly 80% found just once. The sequencing sample was made of PBMCs. Source of these receptors: a woman aged 40 to 50 in good health. Some clones in this sample may be carry-over from other donors' samples.

As for this clone: With only one base between it and a far larger clone, this is likely a read error. This chain connects TRBV5-1 to TRBJ1-4; D is unresolved. The CDR3 is 14 residues long. From germline, CDR1 is SGHRS and CDR2 YFSETQ. With 0 bases removed from V and 4 bases from J, the gap between germline ends came to 7 bases. Here the CDR3 reads CASSLGHVNEKLFF. The CDR3, as DNA: TGCGCCAGCAGCTTGGGACATGTTAATGAAAAACTGTTTTTT.

The genes are TRBV28 and TRBJ2-5; the match to TRBD1 covers 9 bases. This CDR3 contains 15 residues. Germline CDR1 MDHEN, CDR2 SYDVKM. J lost 3 bases, V lost 3 bases, and 5 bases had no gene match. The DNA of the CDR3 is TGTGCCAGCAGTTTCCCCCGACAGGGGGAAGAGACCCAGTACTTC. Its protein product is CASSFPRQGEETQYF.

This chain connects TRBV7-9 to TRBJ2-3, with D possibly matching TRBD1 (7 bases). Looked up from germline, CDR1 is SEHNR and CDR2 is FQNEAQ (reference sequence). This CDR3 region has 15 residues. V lost 3 bases and J lost 0, with 10 bases in between. The DNA of the CDR3 is TGTGCCAGCAGCTTGGCGGGACAGAGCACAGATACGCAGTATTTT. Protein product: CASSLAGQSTDTQYF. Based on the CDR3 plus reference TRBV7-9 and TRBJ2-3, the full variable domain is DTGVSQNPRHKITKRGQNVTFRCDPISEHNRLYWYRQTLGQGPEFLTYFQNEAQLEKSRLLSDRFSAERPKGSFSTLEIQRTEQGDSAMYLCASSLAGQSTDTQYFGPGTRLTVL.

As for this clone: This sample includes further DNA sequences coding for the same CDR3. The J gene is TRBJ1-4, the V gene TRBV2; maybe TRBD1 (6 bases). V was cut by 3 bases and J by 7 bases, with 12 bases left in between. The CDR3 contains 14 residues. From germline, CDR1 is SNHLY and CDR2 FYNNEI. CDR3 loop: CASSDRGRIEKLFF. The CDR3 nucleotides are TGTGCCAGCAGTGATAGGGGGAGAATTGAAAAACTGTTTTTT.

The rearrangement joins TRBV2 to TRBJ2-5; 9 positions match TRBD2. CDR3 size: 15 residues. Germline V lookup: CDR1 SNHLY, CDR2 FYNNEI. V trimming: 7 bases; J trimming: 1 base; junction bases outside the gene matches: 7. The DNA for the CDR3 is TGTGCCAGCAAGGGGCTAGCGGGGACCCAAGAGACCCAGTACTTC. Translating gives CASKGLAGTQETQYF.